This entry describes one TCR beta chain. This sample includes further DNA sequences coding for the same CDR3. The data belong to a study of Ad26.COV2.S vaccination and SARS-CoV-2 variants. There are 14 residues in the CDR3. Germline values: CDR1 MNHEY, CDR2 SVGAGI. Trimming cost V 2 bases and J 2 bases; bases outside gene matches: 2. The treatment: over 15 received Ad26.COV2.S at low or high dose, single or two shots; 5 received placebo; per-sample allocation not given. Sampling occurred on day 63 after the first vaccine or placebo injection. A Boston adult aged 18-55 years was the donor. Generated by immunoSEQ multiplex PCR, the TCRdb table keeps only in-frame clones and is missing some. The data hold about 680,000 clones, with roughly 90% observed a single time.

The chain carries TRBV6-5 and TRBJ1-2; 7 bases are shared with TRBD1. This TCR was sampled from a person between 18 and 60 years old who received the Ad26.COV2.S COVID-19 vaccine or a placebo. The source was peripheral blood, collected in a trial of Ad26.COV2.S vaccine versus placebo. The CDR3 sequence is CASSYRDSNYGYTF. For the CDR3, the DNA is TGTGCCAGCAGTTACCGGGACAGCAACTATGGCTACACCTTC.